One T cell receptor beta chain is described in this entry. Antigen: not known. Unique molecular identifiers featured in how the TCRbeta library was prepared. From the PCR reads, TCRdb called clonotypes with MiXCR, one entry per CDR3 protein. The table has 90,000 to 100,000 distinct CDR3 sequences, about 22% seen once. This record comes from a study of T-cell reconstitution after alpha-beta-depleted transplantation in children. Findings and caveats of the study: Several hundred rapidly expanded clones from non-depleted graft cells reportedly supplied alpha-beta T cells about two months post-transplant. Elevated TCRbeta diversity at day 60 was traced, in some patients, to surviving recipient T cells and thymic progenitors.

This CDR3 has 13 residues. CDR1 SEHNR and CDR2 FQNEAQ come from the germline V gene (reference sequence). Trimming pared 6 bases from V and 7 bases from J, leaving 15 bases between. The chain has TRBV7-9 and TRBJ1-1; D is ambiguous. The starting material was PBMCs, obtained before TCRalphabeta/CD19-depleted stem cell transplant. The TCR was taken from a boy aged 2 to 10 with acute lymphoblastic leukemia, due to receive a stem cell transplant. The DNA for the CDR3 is TGTGCCAGCAGGCCAGATACAATAGATGAAGCTTTCTTT. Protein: CASRPDTIDEAFF. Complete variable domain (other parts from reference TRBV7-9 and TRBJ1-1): DTGVSQNPRHKITKRGQNVTFRCDPISEHNRLYWYRQTLGQGPEFLTYFQNEAQLEKSRLLSDRFSAERPKGSFSTLEIQRTEQGDSAMYLCASRPDTIDEAFFGQGTRLTVV.